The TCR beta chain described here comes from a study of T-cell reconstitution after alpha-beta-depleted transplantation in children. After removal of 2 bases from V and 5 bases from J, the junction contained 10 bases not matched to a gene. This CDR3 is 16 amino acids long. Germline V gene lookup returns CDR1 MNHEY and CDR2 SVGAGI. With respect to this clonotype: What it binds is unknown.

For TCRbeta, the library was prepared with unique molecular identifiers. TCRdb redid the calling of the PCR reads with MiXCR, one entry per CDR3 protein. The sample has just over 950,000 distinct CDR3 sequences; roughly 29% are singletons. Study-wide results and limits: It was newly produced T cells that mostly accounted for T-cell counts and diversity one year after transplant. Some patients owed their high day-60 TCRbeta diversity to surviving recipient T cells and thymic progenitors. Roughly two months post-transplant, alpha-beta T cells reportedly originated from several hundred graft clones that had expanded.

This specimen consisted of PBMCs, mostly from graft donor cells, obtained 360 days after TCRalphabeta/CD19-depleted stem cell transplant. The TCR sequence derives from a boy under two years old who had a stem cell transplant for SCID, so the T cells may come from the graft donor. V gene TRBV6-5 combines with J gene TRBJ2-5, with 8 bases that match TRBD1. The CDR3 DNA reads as TGTGCCAGCAGTTACGCGCACGGACAGGGAATGGAGACCCAGTACTTC. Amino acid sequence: CASSYAHGQGMETQYF.